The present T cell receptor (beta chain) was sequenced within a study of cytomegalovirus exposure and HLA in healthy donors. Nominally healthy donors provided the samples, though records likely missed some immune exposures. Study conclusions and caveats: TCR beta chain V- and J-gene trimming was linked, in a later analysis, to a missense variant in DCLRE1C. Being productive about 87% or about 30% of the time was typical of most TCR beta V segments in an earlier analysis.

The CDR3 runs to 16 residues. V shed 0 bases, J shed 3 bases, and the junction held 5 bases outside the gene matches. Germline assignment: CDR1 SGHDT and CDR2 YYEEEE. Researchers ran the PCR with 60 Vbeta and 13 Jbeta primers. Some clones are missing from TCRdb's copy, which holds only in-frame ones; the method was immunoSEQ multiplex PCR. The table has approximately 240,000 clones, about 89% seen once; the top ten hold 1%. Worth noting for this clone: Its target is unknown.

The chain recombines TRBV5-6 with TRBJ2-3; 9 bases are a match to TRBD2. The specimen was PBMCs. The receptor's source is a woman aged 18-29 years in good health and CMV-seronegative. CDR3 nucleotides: TGTGCCAGCAGCTTGGCTGCGGGAGGGGGTACAGATACGCAGTATTTT. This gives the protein CASSLAAGGGTDTQYF. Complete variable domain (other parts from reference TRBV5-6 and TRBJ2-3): DAGVTQSPTHLIKTRGQQVTLRCSPKSGHDTVSWYQQALGQGPQFIFQYYEEEERQRGNFPDRFSGHQFPNYSSELNVNALLLGDSALYLCASSLAAGGGTDTQYFGPGTRLTVL.